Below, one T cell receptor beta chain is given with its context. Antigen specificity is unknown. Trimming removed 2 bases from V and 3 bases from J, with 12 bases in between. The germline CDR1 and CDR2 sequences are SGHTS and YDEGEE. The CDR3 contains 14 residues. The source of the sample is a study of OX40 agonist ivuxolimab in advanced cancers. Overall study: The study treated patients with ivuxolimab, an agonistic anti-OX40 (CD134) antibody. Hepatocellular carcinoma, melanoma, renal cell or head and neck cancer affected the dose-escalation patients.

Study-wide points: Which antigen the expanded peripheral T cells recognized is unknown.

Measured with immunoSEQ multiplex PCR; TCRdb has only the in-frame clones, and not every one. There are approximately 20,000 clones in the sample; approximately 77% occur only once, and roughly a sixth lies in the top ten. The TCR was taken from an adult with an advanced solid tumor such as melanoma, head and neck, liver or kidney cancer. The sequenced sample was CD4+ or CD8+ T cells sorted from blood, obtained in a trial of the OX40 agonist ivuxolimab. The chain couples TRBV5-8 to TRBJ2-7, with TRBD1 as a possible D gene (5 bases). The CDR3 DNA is TGTGCCAGCAGCTTCGGTGGGGCCGTCTACGAGCAGTACTTC. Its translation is CASSFGGAVYEQYF. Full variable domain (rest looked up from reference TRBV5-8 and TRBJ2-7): EAGVTQSPTHLIKTRGQQATLRCSPISGHTSVYWYQQALGLGLQFLLWYDEGEERNRGNFPPRFSGRQFPNYSSELNVNALELEDSALYLCASSFGGAVYEQYFGPGTRLTVT.